The text below deals with one T cell receptor (beta chain). The sample belongs to a study of blood T cell repertoires in COVID-19. Study-level information: Material from acute and convalescent COVID-19 was sourced from the United States, Italy and Spain. The cDNA or gDNA used as material had been derived from T cells, B-cell-depleted T cells, or PBMCs.

CDR1 and CDR2 (germline): MDHEN, SYDVKM. The CDR3 consists of 14 residues. The V gene lost 4 bases and the J gene lost 3 bases, with 10 bases spanning the gap. The table came from immunoSEQ multiplex PCR; TCRdb's copy has only in-frame clones and leaves some out. The repertoire holds under 250,000 clones, with 70% to 90% as singletons. Sequencing input: peripheral blood. The TCR originated in a man aged 45 to 65 with COVID-19, enrolled during active disease. The J gene is TRBJ2-1, the V gene TRBV28; the D gene is possibly TRBD2 (6 bases). The CDR3 region is CASSSGVFYNEQFF. The CDR3 bases are TGTGCCAGCAGTTCGGGGGTCTTCTACAATGAGCAGTTCTTC.